These 4 T cell receptor beta chains were sequenced from one sample in a study of CD8+ T cells in alopecia areata. RNA extraction and reverse transcription yielded cDNA as sequencing template. The data were produced by immunoSEQ multiplex PCR, yet TCRdb's version contains in-frame clones alone and is incomplete. Among more than 200,000 clones listed, approximately 61% were seen once. This specimen was CD4+ T cells sorted from blood, taken at week 0. The receptors originated from a human donor with alopecia areata.

This chain joins TRBV30 and TRBJ1-4, with D possibly matching TRBD1 (6 bases). V dropped 4 bases and J dropped 0 bases, with 15 bases sitting between them. The V gene's germline CDR1 is GTSNPN and CDR2 SVGIG (reference sequence). The CDR3 spans 16 residues. CDR3 sequence reads: CAWMAGRTATNEKLFF. The CDR3 DNA reads TGTGCCTGGATGGCTGGTAGGACAGCAACTAATGAAAAACTGTTTTTT.

The rearrangement uses TRBV30 and TRBJ1-5; D is possibly TRBD1 (6 bases). The CDR3 sequence is 15 residues long. Germline loops: CDR1 GTSNPN, CDR2 SVGIG (reference sequence). V lost 0 bases, J lost 7 bases, and 16 bases lay in between. Written as DNA, the CDR3 is TGTGCCTGGAGTGTAGTGAGTGGGGGCGGCCAGCCCCAGCATTTT. Translating it yields CAWSVVSGGGQPQHF.

The table lists this clone with a count of one. The CDR3 protein is CASSRDSYGYTF. DNA of the CDR3: TGTGCCAGCAGTAGGGACAGTTATGGCTACACCTTC. The chain joins TRBV2 to TRBJ1-2, with TRBD1 identical over 7 bases. This CDR3 has 12 residues. V was clipped by 5 bases and J by 5 bases; unmatched bases: 2. Germline V gene data show CDR1 as SNHLY and CDR2 as FYNNEI. Combining the CDR3 with reference TRBV2 and TRBJ1-2 gives the whole variable domain EPEVTQTPSHQVTQMGQEVILRCVPISNHLYFYWYRQILGQKVEFLVSFYNNEISEKSEIFDDQFSVERPDGSNFTLKIRSTKLEDSAMYFCASSRDSYGYTFGSGTRLTVV.

V gene TRBV6-5 combines with J gene TRBJ2-7, with 8 bases that match TRBD1. Germline V gives CDR1 MNHEY, CDR2 SVGAGI. This CDR3 has 14 residues. V shed 2 bases, J shed 4 bases, and the junction held 4 bases outside the gene matches. CDR3 residues: CASSYRGQGYEQYF. CDR3 coding DNA: TGTGCCAGCAGTTACCGAGGACAGGGTTACGAGCAGTACTTC.